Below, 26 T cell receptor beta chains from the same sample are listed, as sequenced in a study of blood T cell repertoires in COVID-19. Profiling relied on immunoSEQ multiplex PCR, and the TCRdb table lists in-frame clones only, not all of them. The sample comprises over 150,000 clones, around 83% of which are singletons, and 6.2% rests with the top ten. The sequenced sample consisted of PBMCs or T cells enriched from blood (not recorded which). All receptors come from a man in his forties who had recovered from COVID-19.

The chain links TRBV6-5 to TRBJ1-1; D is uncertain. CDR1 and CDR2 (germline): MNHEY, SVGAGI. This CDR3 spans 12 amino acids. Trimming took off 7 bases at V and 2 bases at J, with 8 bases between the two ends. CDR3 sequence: CASIRPNTEAFF. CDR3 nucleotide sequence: TGTGCCAGCATTCGTCCCAACACTGAAGCTTTCTTT.

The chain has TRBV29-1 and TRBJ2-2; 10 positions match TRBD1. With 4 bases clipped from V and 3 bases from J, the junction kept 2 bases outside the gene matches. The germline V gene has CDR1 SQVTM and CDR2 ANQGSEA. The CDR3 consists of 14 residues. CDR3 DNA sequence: TGCAGCGTTGGACAGGGGGCCGACACCGGGGAGCTGTTTTTT. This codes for CSVGQGADTGELFF.

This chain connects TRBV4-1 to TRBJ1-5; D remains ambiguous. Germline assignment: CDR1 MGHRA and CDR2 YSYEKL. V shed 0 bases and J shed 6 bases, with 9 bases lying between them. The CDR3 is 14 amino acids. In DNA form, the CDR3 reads TGCGCCAGCAGCCAAGAGGAGGGCCCTCAGCCCCAGCATTTT. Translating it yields CASSQEEGPQPQHF.

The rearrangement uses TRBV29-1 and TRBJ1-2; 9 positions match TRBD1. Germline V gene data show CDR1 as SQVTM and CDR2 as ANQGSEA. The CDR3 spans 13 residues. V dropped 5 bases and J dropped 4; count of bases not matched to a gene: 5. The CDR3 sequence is CSVRGQGRYGYTF. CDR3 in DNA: TGCAGCGTTAGAGGACAGGGGCGCTATGGCTACACCTTC.

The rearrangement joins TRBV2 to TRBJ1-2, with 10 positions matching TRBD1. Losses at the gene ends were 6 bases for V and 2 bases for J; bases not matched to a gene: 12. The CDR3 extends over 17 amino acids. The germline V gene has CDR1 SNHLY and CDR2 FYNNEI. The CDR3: CASRHGTGAQRNYGYTF. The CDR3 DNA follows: TGTGCCAGCAGACACGGGACAGGGGCCCAAAGGAACTATGGCTACACCTTC.

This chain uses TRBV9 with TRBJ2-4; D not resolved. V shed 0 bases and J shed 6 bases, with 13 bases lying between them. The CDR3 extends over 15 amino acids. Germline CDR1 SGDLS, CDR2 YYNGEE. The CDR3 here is CASSVEGDLGNIQYF. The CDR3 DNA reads TGTGCCAGCAGCGTAGAAGGAGACCTGGGAAACATTCAGTACTTC.

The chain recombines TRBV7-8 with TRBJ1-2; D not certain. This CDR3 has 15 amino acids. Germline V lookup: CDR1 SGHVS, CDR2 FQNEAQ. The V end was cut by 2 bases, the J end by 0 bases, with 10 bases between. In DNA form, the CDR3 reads TGTGCCAGCAGCTTACATCCGGGTCCTAACTATGGCTACACCTTC. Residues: CASSLHPGPNYGYTF.

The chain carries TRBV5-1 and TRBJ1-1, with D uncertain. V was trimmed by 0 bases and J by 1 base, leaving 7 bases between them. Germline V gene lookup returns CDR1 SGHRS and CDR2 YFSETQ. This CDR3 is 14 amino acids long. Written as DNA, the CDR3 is TGCGCCAGCAGCTTGGACAGAAGGAACACTGAAGCTTTCTTT. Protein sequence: CASSLDRRNTEAFF.

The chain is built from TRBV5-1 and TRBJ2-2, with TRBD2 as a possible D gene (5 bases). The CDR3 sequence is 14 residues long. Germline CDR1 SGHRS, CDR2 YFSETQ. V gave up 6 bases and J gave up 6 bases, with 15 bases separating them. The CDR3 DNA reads TGCGCCAGCATCCGGGGAAACAGTCCCGGGGAGCTGTTTTTT. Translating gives CASIRGNSPGELFF. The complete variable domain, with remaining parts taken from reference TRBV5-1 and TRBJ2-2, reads KAGVTQTPRYLIKTRGQQVTLSCSPISGHRSVSWYQQTPGQGLQFLFEYFSETQRNKGNFPGRFSGRQFSNSRSEMNVSTLELGDSALYLCASIRGNSPGELFFGEGSRLTVL.

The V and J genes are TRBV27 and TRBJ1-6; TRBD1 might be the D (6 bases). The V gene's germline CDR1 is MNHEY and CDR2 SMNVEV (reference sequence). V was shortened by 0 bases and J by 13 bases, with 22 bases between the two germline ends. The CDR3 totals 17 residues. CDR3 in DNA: TGTGCCAGCAGTTTATCGCTTCTTCCTGGGGGCGCCCAGCCCCTCCACTTT. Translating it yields CASSLSLLPGGAQPLHF.

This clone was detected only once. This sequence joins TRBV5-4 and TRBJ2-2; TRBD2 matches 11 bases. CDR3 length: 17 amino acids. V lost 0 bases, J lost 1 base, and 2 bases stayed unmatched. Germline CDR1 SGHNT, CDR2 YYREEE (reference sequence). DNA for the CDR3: TGTGCCAGCAGCTTGGCCGGACTAGCGGGGAACACCGGGGAGCTGTTTTTT. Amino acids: CASSLAGLAGNTGELFF.

The CDR3: CASSDSGTGMGNTEAFF. Written as DNA, the CDR3 is TGCGCCAGCAGTGACTCCGGGACAGGGATGGGGAACACTGAAGCTTTCTTT. V gene TRBV10-1 combines with J gene TRBJ1-1; 9 bases agree with TRBD1. Germline V gene data show CDR1 as WNHNN and CDR2 as SYGVQD (reference sequence). V trimming: 3 bases; J trimming: 1 base; junction bases outside the gene matches: 9. The CDR3 spans 17 residues.

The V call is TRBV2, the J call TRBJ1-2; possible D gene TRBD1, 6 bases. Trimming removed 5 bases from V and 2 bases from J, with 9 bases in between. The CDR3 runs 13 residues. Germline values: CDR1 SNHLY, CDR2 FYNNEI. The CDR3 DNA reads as TGTGCCAGCAGTCAACAGGGCAACTATGGCTACACCTTC. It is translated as CASSQQGNYGYTF.

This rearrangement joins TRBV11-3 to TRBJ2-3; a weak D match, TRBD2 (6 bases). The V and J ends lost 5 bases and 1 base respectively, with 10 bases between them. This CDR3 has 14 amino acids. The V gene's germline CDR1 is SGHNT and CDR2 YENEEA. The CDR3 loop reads CASSRGEGTDTQYF. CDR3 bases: TGTGCCAGCAGCCGAGGGGAGGGCACAGATACGCAGTATTTT.

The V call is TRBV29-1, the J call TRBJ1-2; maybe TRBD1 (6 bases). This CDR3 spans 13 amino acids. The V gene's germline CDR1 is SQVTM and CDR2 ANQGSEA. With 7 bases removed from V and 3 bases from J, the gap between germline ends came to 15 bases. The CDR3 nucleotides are TGCAGCGCCCTCCGGACAGATGACTATGGCTACACCTTC. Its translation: CSALRTDDYGYTF. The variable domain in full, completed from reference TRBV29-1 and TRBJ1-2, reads SAVISQKPSRDICQRGTSLTIQCQVDSQVTMMFWYRQQPGQSLTLIATANQGSEATYESGFVIDKFPISRPNLTFSTLTVSNMSPEDSSIYLCSALRTDDYGYTFGSGTRLTVV.

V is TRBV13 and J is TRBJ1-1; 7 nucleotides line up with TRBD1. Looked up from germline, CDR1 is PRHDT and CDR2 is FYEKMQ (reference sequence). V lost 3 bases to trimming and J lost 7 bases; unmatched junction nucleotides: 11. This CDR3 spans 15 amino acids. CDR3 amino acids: CASSLTINRQGEAFF. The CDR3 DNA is TGTGCCAGCAGCTTGACTATTAATAGACAGGGTGAAGCTTTCTTT.

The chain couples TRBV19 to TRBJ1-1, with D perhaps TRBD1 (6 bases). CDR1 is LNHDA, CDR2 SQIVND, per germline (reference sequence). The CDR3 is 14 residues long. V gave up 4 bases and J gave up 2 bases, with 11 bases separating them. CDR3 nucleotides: TGTGCCAGTAGTAGAGAACAGGGTAACACTGAAGCTTTCTTT. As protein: CASSREQGNTEAFF.

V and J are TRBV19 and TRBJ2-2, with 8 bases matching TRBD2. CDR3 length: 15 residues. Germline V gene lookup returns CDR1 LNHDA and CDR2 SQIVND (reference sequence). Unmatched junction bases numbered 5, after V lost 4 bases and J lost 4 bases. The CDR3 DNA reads TGTGCCAGTAGTAGACCCGGGGGGGTCACCGGGGAGCTGTTTTTT. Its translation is CASSRPGGVTGELFF.

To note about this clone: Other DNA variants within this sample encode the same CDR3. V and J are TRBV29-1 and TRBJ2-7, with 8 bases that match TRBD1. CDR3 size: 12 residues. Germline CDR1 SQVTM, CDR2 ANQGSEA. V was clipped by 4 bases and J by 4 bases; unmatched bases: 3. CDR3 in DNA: TGCAGCGTTGCCACAGGGGGTTACGAGCAGTACTTC. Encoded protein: CSVATGGYEQYF.

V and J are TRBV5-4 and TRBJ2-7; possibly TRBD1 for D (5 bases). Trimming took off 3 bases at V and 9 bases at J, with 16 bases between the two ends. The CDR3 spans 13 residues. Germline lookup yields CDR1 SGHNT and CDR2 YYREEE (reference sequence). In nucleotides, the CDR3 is TGTGCCAGCAGCTACCCAGGGATCTCCACGCAGTACTTC. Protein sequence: CASSYPGISTQYF.

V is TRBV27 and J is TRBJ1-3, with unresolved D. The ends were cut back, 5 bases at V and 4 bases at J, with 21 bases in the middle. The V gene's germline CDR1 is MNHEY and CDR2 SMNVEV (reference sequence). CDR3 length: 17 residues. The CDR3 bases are TGTGCCAGCAGTGATGCTCCCTCAGGTCGCCCGGGAAACACCATATATTTT. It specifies CASSDAPSGRPGNTIYF.

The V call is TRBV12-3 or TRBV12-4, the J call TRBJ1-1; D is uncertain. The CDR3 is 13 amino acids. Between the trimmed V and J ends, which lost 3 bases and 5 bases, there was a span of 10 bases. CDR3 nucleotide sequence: TGTGCCAGCAGTTTGATGGTAGAGACTGAAGCTTTCTTT. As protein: CASSLMVETEAFF.

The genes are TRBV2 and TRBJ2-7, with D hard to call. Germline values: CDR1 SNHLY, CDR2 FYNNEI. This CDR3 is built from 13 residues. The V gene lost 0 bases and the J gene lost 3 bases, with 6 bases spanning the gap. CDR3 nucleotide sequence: TGTGCCAGCAGTGAAGCCGGGTTCTACGAGCAGTACTTC. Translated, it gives CASSEAGFYEQYF.

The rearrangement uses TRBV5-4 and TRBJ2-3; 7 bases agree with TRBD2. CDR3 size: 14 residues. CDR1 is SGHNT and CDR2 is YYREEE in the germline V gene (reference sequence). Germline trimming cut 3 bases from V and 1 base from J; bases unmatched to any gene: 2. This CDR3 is CASSYREGTDTQYF. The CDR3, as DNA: TGTGCCAGCAGCTACCGGGAGGGCACAGATACGCAGTATTTT.

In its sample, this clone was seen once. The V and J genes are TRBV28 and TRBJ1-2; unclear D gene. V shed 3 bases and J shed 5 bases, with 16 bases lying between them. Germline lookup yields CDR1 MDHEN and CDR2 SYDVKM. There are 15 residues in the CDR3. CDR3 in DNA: TGTGCCAGCAGTTTTAGGGAGGGTAGTACTTATGGCTACACCTTC. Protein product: CASSFREGSTYGYTF.

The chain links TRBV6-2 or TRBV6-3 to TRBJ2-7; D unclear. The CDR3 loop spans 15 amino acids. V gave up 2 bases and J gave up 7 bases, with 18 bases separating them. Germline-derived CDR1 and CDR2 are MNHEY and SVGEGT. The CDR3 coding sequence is TGTGCCAGCAGTTACGCGCAGCCGAGGATGAATGAGCAGTACTTC. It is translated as CASSYAQPRMNEQYF.